This T cell receptor (beta chain) came from a study of CD4 T cells in relation to SARS-CoV-2 and coronaviruses. Study details: Controls used an HIV-1 Nef peptide pool or no peptide.

The V and J ends lost 3 bases and 9 bases, in that order; junction bases with no gene match: 20. The germline V gene encodes CDR1 SGDLS and CDR2 YYNGEE. This CDR3 has 19 amino acids. Generated by immunoSEQ multiplex PCR, the TCRdb table keeps only in-frame clones and is missing some. In the table there are tens of thousands of clones, roughly 74% of which are singletons. Study results and caveats: No donor gave both pre-pandemic and post-infection samples.

CD4+ T cells from unexposed donors were obtained before the COVID-19 pandemic (2011-2018). Isolation of CD4+ T cells took place after around eleven days in culture. A word on this clone: Its antigen remains unknown.

The rearrangement joins TRBV9 to TRBJ2-1, with TRBD2 matching 11 bases. The TCR was taken from a human donor in good health. Material: CD4+ T cells from PBMCs, cultured in vitro. In nucleotides, the CDR3 is TGTGCCAGCAGCGAAACCCTCCCCGCGACTAGCGGGATTAGGGTTGAGCAGTTCTTC. This sequence encodes CASSETLPATSGIRVEQFF.